The 22 T cell receptor beta chains in this list originate from one sample, sequenced in a study of shared clonotypes between healthy human individuals. TCRdb's table, derived via immunoSEQ multiplex PCR, lists solely in-frame clones and lacks some. The sample includes hundreds of thousands of clones, roughly 70% of them seen just once. Sequenced input: memory CD4+ T cells sorted from blood. Subset indicated: CD45RA-negative fraction. These receptors came from a woman between 25 and 40 years old in good health.

This chain connects TRBV19 to TRBJ2-7; tentatively, D is TRBD2 (6 bases). CDR3 size: 14 residues. Trimming removed 5 bases from V and 2 bases from J, with 13 bases in between. Germline V gives CDR1 LNHDA, CDR2 SQIVND (reference sequence). DNA of the CDR3: TGTGCCAGTAGTCGGGGGAGGCTTACCTACGAGCAGTACTTC. It encodes CASSRGRLTYEQYF.

The chain employs TRBV6-5 and TRBJ2-5; D is unclear. CDR3 length: 14 residues. V lost 6 bases to trimming and J lost 3 bases, with 14 bases between them. Looked up from germline, CDR1 is MNHEY and CDR2 is SVGAGI. The DNA for the CDR3 is TGTGCCAGCAGCCCCCCTTATAGGGAAGAGACCCAGTACTTC. The encoded protein is CASSPPYREETQYF.

The chain combines TRBV6-1 with TRBJ2-2, with D unclear. Looked up from germline, CDR1 is MNHNS and CDR2 is SASEGT. The CDR3 sequence is 15 residues long. The V and J ends lost 6 bases and 2 bases respectively, with 13 bases between them. The CDR3: CASRVGHFNTGELFF. The CDR3 nucleotides read TGTGCCAGCAGGGTCGGGCATTTCAACACCGGGGAGCTGTTTTTT.

The chain joins TRBV5-1 to TRBJ2-7, with D possibly being TRBD1 or TRBD2 (5 bases each). This CDR3 contains 18 residues. With 3 bases removed from V and 1 base from J, the gap between germline ends came to 23 bases. CDR1 SGHRS and CDR2 YFSETQ come from the germline V gene. CDR3 DNA: TGCGCCAGCAGCTCCCCCCCCGGGACGGGCCAACATTCCTACGAGCAGTACTTC. Translation gives CASSSPPGTGQHSYEQYF.

The chain is built from TRBV5-1 and TRBJ2-7; 14 bases map to TRBD2. The ends lost 3 bases at V and 5 bases at J; junction bases unmatched: 7. The germline V gene has CDR1 SGHRS and CDR2 YFSETQ. The CDR3 spans 16 residues. CDR3 DNA: TGCGCCAGCAGCTCCGGGACTAGCGGGAGTTTCCACGAGCAGTACTTC. As protein: CASSSGTSGSFHEQYF.

This chain links TRBV2 with TRBJ2-1; the D gene is possibly TRBD2 (5 bases). This CDR3 is 14 amino acids long. Trimming pared 5 bases from V and 3 bases from J, leaving 11 bases between. CDR1 is SNHLY, CDR2 FYNNEI, per germline. For the CDR3, the DNA is TGTGCCAGCAGTCCGTTAACTAGCTACAATGAGCAGTTCTTC. Protein: CASSPLTSYNEQFF.

J is TRBJ2-3 and V is TRBV4-2, with D possibly matching TRBD2 (5 bases). V was pared by 0 bases and J by 2 bases, with 9 bases between. In germline, CDR1 is LGHNA, CDR2 YNFKEQ. The CDR3 length is 15 residues. CDR3: CASSQDVGLTDTQYF. The CDR3 nucleotides read TGTGCCAGCAGCCAAGATGTCGGACTCACAGATACGCAGTATTTT.

The chain uses TRBV28 and TRBJ2-3; the match to TRBD1 covers 10 bases. CDR1 is MDHEN and CDR2 is SYDVKM in the germline V gene. The CDR3 has 17 residues. V was clipped by 5 bases and J by 1 base; unmatched bases: 9. The CDR3: CASSPKDRGFGTDTQYF. DNA of the CDR3: TGTGCCAGCAGTCCCAAGGACAGGGGGTTCGGCACAGATACGCAGTATTTT.

Only a few counts were recorded for this clone. At the DNA level, this CDR3 is encoded by other sequences in the same sample as well. The DNA for the CDR3 is TGTGCCAGCTCATCTAGCATCGGGGAGCTGTTTTTT. This codes for CASSSSIGELFF. The genes are TRBV18 and TRBJ2-2; D may be TRBD2 (5 bases). Trimming removed 5 bases from V and 7 bases from J, with 8 bases in between. Germline CDR1 reads KGHSH; CDR2 reads LQKENI. The CDR3 is made up of 12 amino acids.

This chain connects TRBV28 to TRBJ1-1; D is uncertain. Germline V gives CDR1 MDHEN, CDR2 SYDVKM. The CDR3 contains 15 residues. V shed 3 bases and J shed 0 bases, with 11 bases lying between them. This CDR3 is CASSFSGRLNTEAFF. The DNA of the CDR3 is TGTGCCAGCAGTTTTTCCGGACGTTTGAACACTGAAGCTTTCTTT.

A note on this clone: In the same sample, other DNA sequences code for this CDR3. V usage is TRBV5-1 and J usage is TRBJ2-1, with TRBD2 identical over 8 bases. CDR1 SGHRS and CDR2 YFSETQ come from the germline V gene. The CDR3 is 15 residues long. Trimming cost V 2 bases and J 3 bases; bases outside gene matches: 4. The CDR3 DNA follows: TGCGCCAGCAGCTTCTCAAGCGGGGGCTACAATGAGCAGTTCTTC. Translating gives CASSFSSGGYNEQFF. Full variable domain (missing parts from reference TRBV5-1 and TRBJ2-1): KAGVTQTPRYLIKTRGQQVTLSCSPISGHRSVSWYQQTPGQGLQFLFEYFSETQRNKGNFPGRFSGRQFSNSRSEMNVSTLELGDSALYLCASSFSSGGYNEQFFGPGTRLTVL.

The chain has TRBV28 and TRBJ1-5; D not certain. The germline V gene encodes CDR1 MDHEN and CDR2 SYDVKM. Trimming cost V 6 bases and J 3 bases, with 12 bases left between them. The CDR3 loop spans 14 amino acids. The DNA for the CDR3 is TGTGCCAGCAGGCCCCCCCTGCTCAATCAGCCCCAGCATTTT. Translating gives CASRPPLLNQPQHF.

The chain has TRBV13 and TRBJ2-2; 13 bases are shared with TRBD2. From germline, CDR1 is PRHDT and CDR2 FYEKMQ (reference sequence). The CDR3 extends over 16 amino acids. With 5 bases clipped from V and 2 bases from J, the junction kept 2 bases outside the gene matches. CDR3 sequence reads: CASSMGLAGNTGELFF. The CDR3 DNA sequence: TGTGCCAGCAGCATGGGACTAGCGGGAAACACCGGGGAGCTGTTTTTT.

This sequence joins TRBV5-1 and TRBJ1-2, with 8 positions matching TRBD1. CDR3 size: 15 residues. Germline CDR1 is SGHRS and CDR2 is YFSETQ. V lost 4 bases, J lost 3 bases, and 8 bases stayed unmatched. This CDR3 is CASSRRQGIDYGYTF. Here the CDR3 DNA reads TGCGCCAGCAGCAGACGACAGGGGATTGACTATGGCTACACCTTC. The variable domain in full, with the rest retrieved from reference TRBV5-1 and TRBJ1-2, is KAGVTQTPRYLIKTRGQQVTLSCSPISGHRSVSWYQQTPGQGLQFLFEYFSETQRNKGNFPGRFSGRQFSNSRSEMNVSTLELGDSALYLCASSRRQGIDYGYTFGSGTRLTVV.

This clone was found once. The rearrangement joins TRBV29-1 to TRBJ1-1, with 9 bases aligning to TRBD1. The germline CDR1 and CDR2 sequences are SQVTM and ANQGSEA. This CDR3 has 19 residues. The V segment lost 5 bases and the J segment 0 bases; nucleotides outside the gene matches: 19. The CDR3, as DNA: TGCAGCGTTATAGATGACAGGGGGTTAATTGGAGGGATGAACACTGAAGCTTTCTTT. Its translation is CSVIDDRGLIGGMNTEAFF.

The J gene is TRBJ2-7, the V gene TRBV7-9; D is uncertain. This CDR3 has 15 amino acids. Trimming removed 3 bases from V and 2 bases from J, with 14 bases in between. CDR1 is SEHNR, CDR2 FQNEAQ, per germline (reference sequence). CDR3 sequence (DNA): TGTGCCAGCAGCTTTGGAGAATCCCCCCCCTACGAGCAGTACTTC. Its protein is CASSFGESPPYEQYF.

This chain connects TRBV6-6 to TRBJ2-7, with 13 bases fitting TRBD2. The CDR3 has 14 amino acids. V dropped 6 bases and J dropped 4; count of bases not matched to a gene: 3. The germline V gene encodes CDR1 MNHNY and CDR2 SVGAGI (reference sequence). CDR3 bases: TGTGCCAGCAGCCCGACTAGCGGGAGGTACGAGCAGTACTTC. It encodes CASSPTSGRYEQYF.

V usage is TRBV14 and J usage is TRBJ2-1; D call uncertain. CDR1 is SGHDN, CDR2 FVKESK, per germline. The CDR3 runs 13 residues. V was shortened by 10 bases and J by 3 bases, with 13 bases between the two germline ends. The CDR3, as DNA: TGTGCCACCCCCCGTTGCCGCTACAATGAGCAGTTCTTC. It is translated as CATPRCRYNEQFF. Filled out from reference TRBV14 and TRBJ2-1, the complete variable domain reads EAGVTQFPSHSVIEKGQTVTLRCDPISGHDNLYWYRRVMGKEIKFLLHFVKESKQDESGMPNNRFLAERTGGTYSTLKVQPAELEDSGVYFCATPRCRYNEQFFGPGTRLTVL.

The V and J genes are TRBV27 and TRBJ2-7, with D hard to call. V was trimmed by 2 bases and J by 6 bases, leaving 8 bases between them. Per the germline V gene, CDR1 is MNHEY and CDR2 is SMNVEV (reference sequence). The CDR3 is made up of 12 amino acids. The CDR3 coding sequence is TGTGCCAGCAGTTTAGGTAGGACCGAGCAGTACTTC. Its protein is CASSLGRTEQYF.

The chain employs TRBV25-1 and TRBJ2-7, with D unclear. The CDR3 extends over 15 amino acids. Germline V CDR1 and CDR2: MGHDK, SYGVNS. The germline V and J ends were trimmed by 4 bases and 1 base, with 14 bases remaining between them. The CDR3 is CASSGGMTASYEQYF. In nucleotides, the CDR3 is TGTGCCAGCAGTGGAGGTATGACGGCTTCCTACGAGCAGTACTTC.

V usage is TRBV20-1 and J usage is TRBJ2-7; D remains unclear. Trimming removed 6 bases from V and 9 bases from J, with 15 bases in between. CDR1 is DFQATT and CDR2 is SNEGSKA in the germline V gene (reference sequence). The CDR3 extends over 11 amino acids. Here the CDR3 DNA reads TGCAGTGCCCCCCTAATTCTAGGGCAGTACTTC. Encoded protein: CSAPLILGQYF.

The genes are TRBV29-1 and TRBJ1-1, with D unclear. Trimming pared 4 bases from V and 0 bases from J, leaving 12 bases between. The length of the CDR3 is 14 residues. Germline V CDR1 and CDR2: SQVTM, ANQGSEA. The CDR3 nucleotides read TGCAGCGTTGGCCCCCGGAACTTGAACACTGAAGCTTTCTTT. It specifies CSVGPRNLNTEAFF.